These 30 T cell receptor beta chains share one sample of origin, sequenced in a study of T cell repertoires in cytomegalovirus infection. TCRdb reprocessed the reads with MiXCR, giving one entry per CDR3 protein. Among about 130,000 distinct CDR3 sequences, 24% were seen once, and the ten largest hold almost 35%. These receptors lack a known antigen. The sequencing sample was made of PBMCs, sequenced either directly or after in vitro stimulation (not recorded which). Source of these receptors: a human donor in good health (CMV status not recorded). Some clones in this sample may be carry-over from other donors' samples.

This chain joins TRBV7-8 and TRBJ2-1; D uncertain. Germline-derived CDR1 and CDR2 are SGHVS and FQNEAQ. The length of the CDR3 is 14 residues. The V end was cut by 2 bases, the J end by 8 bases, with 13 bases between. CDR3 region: CASSLRFRGDEQFF. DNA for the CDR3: TGTGCCAGCAGCTTAAGGTTTCGTGGCGATGAGCAGTTCTTC.

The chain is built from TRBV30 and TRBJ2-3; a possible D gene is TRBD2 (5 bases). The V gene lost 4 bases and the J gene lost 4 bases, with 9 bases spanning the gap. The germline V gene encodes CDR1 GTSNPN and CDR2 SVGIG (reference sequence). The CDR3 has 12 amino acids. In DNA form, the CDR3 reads TGTGCCTGGACCGCTAGCTCAGATACGCAGTATTTT. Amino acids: CAWTASSDTQYF.

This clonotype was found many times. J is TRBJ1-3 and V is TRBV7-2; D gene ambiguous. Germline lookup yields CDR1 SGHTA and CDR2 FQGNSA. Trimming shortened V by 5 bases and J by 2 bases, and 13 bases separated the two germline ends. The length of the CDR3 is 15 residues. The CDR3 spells CASSPSVTAGNTIYF. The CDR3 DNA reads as TGTGCCAGCAGCCCCTCAGTTACGGCTGGAAACACCATATATTTT.

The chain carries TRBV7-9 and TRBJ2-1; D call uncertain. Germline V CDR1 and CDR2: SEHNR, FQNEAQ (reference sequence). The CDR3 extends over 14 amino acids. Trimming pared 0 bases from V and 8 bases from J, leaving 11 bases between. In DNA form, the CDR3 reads TGTGCCAGCAGCTTAGCGGACGGGCAGTATGAGCAGTTCTTC. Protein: CASSLADGQYEQFF.

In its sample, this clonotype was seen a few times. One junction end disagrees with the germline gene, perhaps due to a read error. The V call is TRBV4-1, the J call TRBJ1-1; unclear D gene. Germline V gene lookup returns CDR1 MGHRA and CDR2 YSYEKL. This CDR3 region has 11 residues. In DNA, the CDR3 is TGCGCCAGCAGCCATGAGTCGGGCCCGTGCTTT. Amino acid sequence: CASSHESGPCF.

CDR3: CASSSLAGEVKGEQFF. CDR3 DNA sequence: TGTGCCAGCAGCTCCCTAGCGGGAGAAGTAAAGGGCGAGCAGTTCTTC. The chain has TRBV7-9 and TRBJ2-1; 10 bases are a match to TRBD2. The V gene end was trimmed by 4 bases and the J gene end by 10 bases; junction bases not matched to a gene: 13. Germline lookup yields CDR1 SEHNR and CDR2 FQNEAQ (reference sequence). The CDR3 runs to 16 residues.

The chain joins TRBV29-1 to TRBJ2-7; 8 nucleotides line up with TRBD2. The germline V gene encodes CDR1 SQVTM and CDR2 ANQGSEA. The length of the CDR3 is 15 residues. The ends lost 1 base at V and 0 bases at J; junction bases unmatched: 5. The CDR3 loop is CSVEGWSGSSYEQYF. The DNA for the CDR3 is TGCAGCGTTGAAGGATGGAGCGGGAGCTCCTACGAGCAGTACTTC.

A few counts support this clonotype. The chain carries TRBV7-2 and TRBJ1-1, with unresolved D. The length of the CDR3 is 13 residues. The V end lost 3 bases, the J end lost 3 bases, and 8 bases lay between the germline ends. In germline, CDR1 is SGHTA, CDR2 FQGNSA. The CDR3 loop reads CASSLYRHTEAFF. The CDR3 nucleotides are TGTGCCAGCAGCTTGTATAGGCACACTGAAGCTTTCTTT.

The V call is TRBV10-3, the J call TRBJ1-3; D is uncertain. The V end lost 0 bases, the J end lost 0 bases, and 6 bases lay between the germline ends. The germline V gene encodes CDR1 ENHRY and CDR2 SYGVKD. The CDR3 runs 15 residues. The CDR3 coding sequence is TGTGCCATCAGTGAGTCTAAGAGCTCTGGAAACACCATATATTTT. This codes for CAISESKSSGNTIYF.

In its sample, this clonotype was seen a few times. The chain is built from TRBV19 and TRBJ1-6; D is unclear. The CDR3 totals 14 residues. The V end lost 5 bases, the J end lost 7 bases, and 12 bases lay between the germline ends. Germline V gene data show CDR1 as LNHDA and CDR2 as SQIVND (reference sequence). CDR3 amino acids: CASSLLRENSPLHF. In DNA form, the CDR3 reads TGTGCCAGTAGTCTCTTACGGGAGAATTCACCCCTCCACTTT.

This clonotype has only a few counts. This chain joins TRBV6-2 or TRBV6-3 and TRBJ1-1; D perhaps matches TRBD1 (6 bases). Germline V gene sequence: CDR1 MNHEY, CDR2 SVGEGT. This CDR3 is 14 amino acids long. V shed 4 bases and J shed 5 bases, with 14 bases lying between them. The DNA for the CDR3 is TGTGCCAGCAGTTCGACGACAGGCAGGACTGAAGCTTTCTTT. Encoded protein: CASSSTTGRTEAFF.

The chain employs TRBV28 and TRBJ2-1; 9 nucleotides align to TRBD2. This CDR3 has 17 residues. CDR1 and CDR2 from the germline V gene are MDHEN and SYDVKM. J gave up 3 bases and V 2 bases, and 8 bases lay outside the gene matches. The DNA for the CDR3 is TGTGCCAGCAGTTTACGGCCAGCGGGAGGTTTCTACAATGAGCAGTTCTTC. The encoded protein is CASSLRPAGGFYNEQFF.

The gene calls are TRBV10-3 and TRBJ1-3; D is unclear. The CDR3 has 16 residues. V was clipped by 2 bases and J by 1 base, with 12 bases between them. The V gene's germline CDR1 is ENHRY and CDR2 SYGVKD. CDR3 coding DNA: TGTGCCATCAGTGAGGATACGGCCCATTCTGGAAACACCATATATTTT. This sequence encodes CAISEDTAHSGNTIYF.

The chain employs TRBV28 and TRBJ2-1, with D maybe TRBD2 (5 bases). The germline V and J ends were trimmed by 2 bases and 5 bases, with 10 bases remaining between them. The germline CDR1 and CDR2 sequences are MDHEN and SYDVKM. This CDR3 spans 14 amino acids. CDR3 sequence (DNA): TGTGCCAGCAGTTTAACTGGGCGGGACAATGAGCAGTTCTTC. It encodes CASSLTGRDNEQFF. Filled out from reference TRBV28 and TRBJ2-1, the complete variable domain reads DVKVTQSSRYLVKRTGEKVFLECVQDMDHENMFWYRQDPGLGLRLIYFSYDVKMKEKGDIPEGYSVSREKKERFSLILESASTNQTSMYLCASSLTGRDNEQFFGPGTRLTVL.

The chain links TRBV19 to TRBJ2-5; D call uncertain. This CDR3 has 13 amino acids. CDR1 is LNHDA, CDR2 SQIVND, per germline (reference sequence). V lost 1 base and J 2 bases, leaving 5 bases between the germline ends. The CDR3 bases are TGTGCCAGTAGTATAGTTGTACAAGAGACCCAGTACTTC. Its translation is CASSIVVQETQYF.

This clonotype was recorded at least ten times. CDR3 amino acids: CASSLVQGNTEAFF. For the CDR3, the DNA is TGTGCCAGCAGTTTGGTCCAGGGGAACACTGAAGCTTTCTTT. The V call is TRBV28, the J call TRBJ1-1, with D tentatively TRBD1 (5 bases). V gave up 3 bases and J gave up 1 base, with 9 bases separating them. Per germline, CDR1 MDHEN and CDR2 SYDVKM. The CDR3 runs to 14 residues. Full variable domain (outside the CDR3, taken from reference TRBV28 and TRBJ1-1): DVKVTQSSRYLVKRTGEKVFLECVQDMDHENMFWYRQDPGLGLRLIYFSYDVKMKEKGDIPEGYSVSREKKERFSLILESASTNQTSMYLCASSLVQGNTEAFFGQGTRLTVV.

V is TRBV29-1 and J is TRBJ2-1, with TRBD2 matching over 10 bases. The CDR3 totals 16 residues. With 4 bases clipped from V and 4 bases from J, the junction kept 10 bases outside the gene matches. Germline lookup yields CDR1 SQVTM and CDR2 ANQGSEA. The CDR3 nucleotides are TGCAGCGTTGGGGGGTTGTCTAGCGGGAGATACAATGAGCAGTTCTTC. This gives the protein CSVGGLSSGRYNEQFF.

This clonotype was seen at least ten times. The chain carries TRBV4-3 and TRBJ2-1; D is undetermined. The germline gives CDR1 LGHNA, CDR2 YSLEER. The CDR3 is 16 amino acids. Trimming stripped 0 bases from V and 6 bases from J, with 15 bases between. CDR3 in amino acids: CASSQEALTGGNEQFF. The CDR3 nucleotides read TGCGCCAGCAGCCAAGAGGCGTTGACGGGCGGCAATGAGCAGTTCTTC.

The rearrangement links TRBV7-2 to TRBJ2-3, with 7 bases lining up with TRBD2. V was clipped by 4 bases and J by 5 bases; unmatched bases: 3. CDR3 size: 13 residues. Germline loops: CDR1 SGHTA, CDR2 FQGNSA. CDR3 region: CASSSWGGDTQYF. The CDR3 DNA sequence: TGTGCCAGCAGCTCGTGGGGGGGAGATACGCAGTATTTT.

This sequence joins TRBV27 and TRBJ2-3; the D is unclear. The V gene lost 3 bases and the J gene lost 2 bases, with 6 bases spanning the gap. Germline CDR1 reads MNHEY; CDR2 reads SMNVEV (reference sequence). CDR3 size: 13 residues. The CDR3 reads CASSLQNTDTQYF. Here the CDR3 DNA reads TGTGCCAGCAGTTTGCAGAACACAGATACGCAGTATTTT.

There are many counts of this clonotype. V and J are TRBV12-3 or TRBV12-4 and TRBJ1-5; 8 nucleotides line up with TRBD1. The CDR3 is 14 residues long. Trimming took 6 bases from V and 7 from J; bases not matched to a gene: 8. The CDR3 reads CASRRGQGGQPQHF. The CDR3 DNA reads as TGTGCCAGCAGACGCGGACAGGGAGGCCAGCCCCAGCATTTT.

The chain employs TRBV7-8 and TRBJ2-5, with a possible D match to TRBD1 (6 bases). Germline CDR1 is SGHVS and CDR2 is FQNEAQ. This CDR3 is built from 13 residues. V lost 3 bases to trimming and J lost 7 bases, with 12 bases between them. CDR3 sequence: CASSFTGWGTQYF. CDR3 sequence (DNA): TGTGCCAGCAGCTTTACAGGGTGGGGGACCCAGTACTTC.

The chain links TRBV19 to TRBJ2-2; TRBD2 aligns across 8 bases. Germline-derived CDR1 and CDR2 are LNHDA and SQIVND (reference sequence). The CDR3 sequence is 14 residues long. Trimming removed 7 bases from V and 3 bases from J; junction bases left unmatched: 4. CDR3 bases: TGTGCCAGTAAAGGGACTAGGGACACCGGGGAGCTGTTTTTT. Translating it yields CASKGTRDTGELFF.

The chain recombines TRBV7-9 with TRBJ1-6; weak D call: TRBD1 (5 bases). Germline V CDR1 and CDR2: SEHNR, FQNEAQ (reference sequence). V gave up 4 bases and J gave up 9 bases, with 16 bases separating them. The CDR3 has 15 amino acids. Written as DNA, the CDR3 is TGTGCCAGCAGCTCGACAGATTTCGGGGTTTCACCCCTCCACTTT. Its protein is CASSSTDFGVSPLHF.

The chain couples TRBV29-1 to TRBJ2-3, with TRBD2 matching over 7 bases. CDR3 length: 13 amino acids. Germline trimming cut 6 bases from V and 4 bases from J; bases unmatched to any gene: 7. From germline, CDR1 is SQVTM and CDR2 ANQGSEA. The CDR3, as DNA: TGCAGCGTCCCCGGGGGGAGCGCAGATACGCAGTATTTT. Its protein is CSVPGGSADTQYF.

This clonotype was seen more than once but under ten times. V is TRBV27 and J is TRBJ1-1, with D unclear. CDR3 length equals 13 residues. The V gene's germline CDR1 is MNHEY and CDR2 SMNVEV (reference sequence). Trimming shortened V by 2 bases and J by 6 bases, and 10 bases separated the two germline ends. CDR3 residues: CASSLRETAEAFF. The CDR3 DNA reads TGTGCCAGCAGTTTACGGGAAACCGCTGAAGCTTTCTTT.

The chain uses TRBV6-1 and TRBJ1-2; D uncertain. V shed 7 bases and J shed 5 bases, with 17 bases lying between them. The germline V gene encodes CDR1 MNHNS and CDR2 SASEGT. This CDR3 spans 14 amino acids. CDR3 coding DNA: TGTGCCAGCACTCGGGCCCGTGAGTCATATGGCTACACCTTC. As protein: CASTRARESYGYTF.

CDR3 sequence reads: CASSQAGTVAYYGYTF. CDR3 sequence (DNA): TGCGCCAGCAGCCAAGCCGGGACCGTAGCCTACTATGGCTACACCTTC. This chain links TRBV4-3 with TRBJ1-2; a possible D gene is TRBD1 (5 bases). The germline CDR1 and CDR2 sequences are LGHNA and YSLEER. The CDR3 sequence is 16 residues long. V lost 1 base, J lost 3 bases, and 15 bases lay in between.

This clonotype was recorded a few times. The DNA for the CDR3 is TGTGCCAGCAGTTTTAGGAGTCAGGGCCAGCCCCAGCATTTT. It specifies CASSFRSQGQPQHF. V is TRBV12-3 or TRBV12-4 and J is TRBJ1-5, with D perhaps TRBD1 (5 bases). The CDR3 is 14 amino acids. Trimming shortened V by 3 bases and J by 7 bases, and 13 bases separated the two germline ends.

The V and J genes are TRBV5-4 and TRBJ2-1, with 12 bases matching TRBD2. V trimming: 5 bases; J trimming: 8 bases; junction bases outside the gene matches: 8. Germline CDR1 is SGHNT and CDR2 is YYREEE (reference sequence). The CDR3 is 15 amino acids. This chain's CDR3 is CASSLAGGPEDEQFF. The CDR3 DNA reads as TGTGCCAGCAGTCTAGCGGGAGGGCCGGAGGATGAGCAGTTCTTC.